The clone carrying this T cell receptor (beta chain) was observed a handful of times. Additional DNA sequences in this sample encode the identical CDR3. These data are taken from a study of shared clonotypes between healthy human individuals. The method was immunoSEQ multiplex PCR; TCRdb's version includes in-frame clones alone and lacks a portion of them. Seen here are about 980,000 clones, over 60% observed once, and the top ten hold approximately 1.5%. The CDR3 sequence is 14 residues long. Germline V gene data show CDR1 as SGHTA and CDR2 as FQGNSA. V lost 5 bases, J lost 3 bases, and 1 base stayed unmatched.

The sequenced sample was memory CD4+ T cells sorted from blood. Sample subset: CD45RA-negative fraction. The chain couples TRBV7-2 to TRBJ2-7; TRBD2 matches at 13 bases. The sequence was collected from a man aged 18 to 35 in good health. CDR3 amino acids: CASSRTSGSYEQYF. The CDR3 bases are TGTGCCAGCAGCAGGACTAGCGGGAGCTACGAGCAGTACTTC.